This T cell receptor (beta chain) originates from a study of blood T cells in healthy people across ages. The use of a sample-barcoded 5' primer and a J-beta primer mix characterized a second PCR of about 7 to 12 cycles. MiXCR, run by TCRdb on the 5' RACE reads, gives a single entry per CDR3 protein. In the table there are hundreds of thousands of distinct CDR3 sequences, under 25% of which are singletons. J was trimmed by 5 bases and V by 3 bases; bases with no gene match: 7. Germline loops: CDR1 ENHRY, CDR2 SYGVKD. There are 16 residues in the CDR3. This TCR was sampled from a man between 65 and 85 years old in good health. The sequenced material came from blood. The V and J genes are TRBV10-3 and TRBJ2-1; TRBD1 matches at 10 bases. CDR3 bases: TGTGCCATCAGTGACCCGGGACAGGGGTCGGACAATGAGCAGTTCTTC. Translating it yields CAISDPGQGSDNEQFF.